This T cell receptor (beta chain) was sequenced during a study of CD8 T cells in Susac syndrome. When the RNA was reverse transcribed, random hexamers were used with an input of about 0.45 to 1 ug. TCR beta CDR3 was amplified by immunoSEQ multiplex PCR. This amplification extended across 54 Vbeta and 13 Jbeta segments. MiXCR was run by TCRdb on the immunoSEQ multiplex PCR reads, yielding one entry per CDR3 protein. The sample has about 140,000 distinct CDR3 sequences; 94% are singletons. CDR1 and CDR2 (germline): MNHNS, SASEGT. V was pared by 7 bases and J by 1 base, with 4 bases between. This CDR3 spans 12 amino acids.

V gene TRBV6-1 combines with J gene TRBJ2-2, with D uncertain. The clonotype was recovered from a human donor in good health. The specimen sequenced was CD4+ T cells from PBMCs. CDR3 in DNA: TGTGCCAGCAAAGTGAACACCGGGGAGCTGTTTTTT. It translates to CASKVNTGELFF.